The rows below give T cell receptor beta chains drawn from one sample of a study of high-grade serous ovarian cancer treatment subgroups. Sequencing was performed with immunoSEQ multiplex PCR; in TCRdb, only in-frame clones are kept and a portion is missing. Here the sample spans several thousand clones, about three quarters being singletons. The sample taken for sequencing was tumor tissue. These receptors were collected from a human donor with high-grade serous ovarian cancer. The CDR3 runs from the conserved cysteine through the conserved F or W. Each record gives: V gene, D gene, CDR3 length, J gene, clone size, CDR3 DNA, CDR3 protein. D genes are given only for firm matches. Size is stated for part of the rows, as once, few or many counts, or as a class when the clone is expanded.

TRBV7-2	TRBD2	16	TRBJ2-3	NA	TGTGCCAGCAGCCCAATAACTAGCGGGTACACAGATACGCAGTATTTT	CASSPITSGYTDTQYF
TRBV6-5	NA	12	TRBJ1-5	NA	TGTGCCAGCAGTGAGGGGAATCAGCCCCAGCATTTT	CASSEGNQPQHF
TRBV5-1	NA	13	TRBJ2-7	NA	TGCGCCAGCAGCTTGTTTCCCCAAACCGAGCAGTACTTC	CASSLFPQTEQYF
TRBV18	NA	14	TRBJ1-1	once	TGTGCCAGCTCACCACCAAGAGGGGCCACTGAAGCTTTCTTT	CASSPPRGATEAFF
TRBV5-4	TRBD1	14	TRBJ2-5	NA	TGTGCCAGCAGCGGAGGGACAGGGCCAGAGACCCAGTACTTC	CASSGGTGPETQYF
TRBV5-1	NA	15	TRBJ2-7	NA	TGCGCCAGCAGCTTGGGGGGACAGCGGGCGGACGAGCAGTACTTC	CASSLGGQRADEQYF
TRBV5-6	NA	13	TRBJ1-2	NA	TGTGCCAGCAGCTTGAGGGGACACCATGGCTACACCTTC	CASSLRGHHGYTF
TRBV7-6	NA	15	TRBJ1-4	NA	TGTGCCAGCAGCTTAGTGGCAGGAAGAAATGAAAAACTGTTTTTT	CASSLVAGRNEKLFF
TRBV5-6	TRBD1	13	TRBJ2-1	NA	TGTGCCAGCAGCTTAGACAGGGTCCATGAGCAGTTCTTC	CASSLDRVHEQFF
TRBV5-6	NA	12	TRBJ2-7	NA	TGTGCCAGCAGCTACACCGACGGCGAGCAGTACTTC	CASSYTDGEQYF
TRBV18	NA	15	TRBJ2-2	NA	TGTGCCAGCTCACCGCAATTACAGGGATCGGGGGAGCTGTTTTTT	CASSPQLQGSGELFF
TRBV10-2	TRBD2	14	TRBJ2-7	NA	TGCGCCAGCAGAAAAGCGGGGGGGACCTACGAGCAGTACTTC	CASRKAGGTYEQYF
TRBV6-1	NA	12	TRBJ1-6	NA	TGTGCCAGCAGGGGGGCAAATTCACCCCTCCACTTT	CASRGANSPLHF
TRBV29-1	NA	13	TRBJ1-2	NA	TGCAGCGTTGGGGGCCGGGAGGACTATGGCTACACCTTC	CSVGGREDYGYTF
TRBV7-2	TRBD1	14	TRBJ1-2	once	TGTGCCAGCAGCTCGGACAGGGGCGGCTATGGCTACACCTTC	CASSSDRGGYGYTF
TRBV2	NA	13	TRBJ2-2	NA	TGTGCCAGCAGTGCCCTACACACCGGGGAGCTGTTTTTT	CASSALHTGELFF
TRBV5-6	TRBD2	16	TRBJ2-1	NA	TGTGCCAGCAGCGAAATTAGCGGGGGCCCAAACAATGAGCAGTTCTTC	CASSEISGGPNNEQFF
TRBV18	NA	13	TRBJ1-2	few	TGTGCCAGCTCACCCCGCAGGGATAATGGCTACACCTTC	CASSPRRDNGYTF
TRBV9	TRBD2	16	TRBJ2-1	NA	TGTGCCAGCAGCGTAGGTCTAGCGGGGGGGCTAGTACGGCAGTTCTTC	CASSVGLAGGLVRQFF